The present T cell receptor (beta chain) was sequenced within a study of PD-1 blockade in classical Hodgkin lymphoma. Autologous stem cell transplantation was followed by relapse in every patient, and brentuximab vedotin exposure varied. The data were produced by immunoSEQ multiplex PCR, yet TCRdb's version contains in-frame clones alone and is incomplete. Counted here are 150,000 or so clones, approximately 72% occurring once; the ten biggest clones make up 7% to 9.5%. Germline V gives CDR1 MNHNY, CDR2 SVGAGI (reference sequence). The CDR3 sequence is 13 residues long. J was trimmed by 9 bases and V by 0 bases; bases with no gene match: 4.

This receptor was identified in a human donor with classical Hodgkin lymphoma. The J gene is TRBJ1-2, the V gene TRBV6-6; 7 bases fit TRBD1. The source was peripheral blood mononuclear cells (PBMCs), collected before the second cycle of nivolumab. The CDR3 is CASSYSRTGSYTF. Written as DNA, the CDR3 is TGTGCCAGCAGTTACTCCCGGACAGGAAGCTACACCTTC.